This T cell receptor (beta chain) was retrieved from a study of blood T cells in healthy people across ages. Study-level background: The capture of about one barcoded beta molecule per two T cells was achieved by template switching. The study's findings and limits: As age increased, TCR beta diversity per million T cells fell in a roughly linear fashion.

Deletions cut 7 bases from V and 1 base from J, with 9 bases between. This CDR3 contains 13 residues. The germline gives CDR1 MNHNY, CDR2 SVGAGI (reference sequence). Using a J-beta primer mix together with a sample-barcoded 5' primer, a second PCR was run for roughly 7 to 11 cycles. In TCRdb, the 5' RACE reads were re-called with MiXCR into one record per CDR3 protein. The profile covers around 1,600,000 distinct CDR3 sequences, with approximately 43% appearing a single time and about 4.1% taken by the ten largest. This clonotype showed up just a few times. Its antigen remains unknown. Sequences were obtained from blood. The receptor's source is a woman aged 18 to 35 in good health. The J gene is TRBJ2-3, the V gene TRBV6-6; D unclear. CDR3 sequence: CASMLLGTDTQYF. CDR3 coding DNA: TGTGCCAGCATGTTATTGGGCACAGATACGCAGTATTTT.